The next 15 T cell receptor beta chains were all read from a single sample in a study of cytomegalovirus exposure and HLA in healthy donors. Primers included in the PCR were 60 Vbeta and 13 Jbeta primers. The method was immunoSEQ multiplex PCR; TCRdb's version includes in-frame clones alone and lacks a portion of them. Of around 150,000 clones in the sample, over 60% were seen once. The specimen was PBMCs. All receptors come from a woman between 50 and 59 years old in good health and CMV-seropositive.

This clone showed up just a few times. The V and J genes are TRBV2 and TRBJ2-3; 14 positions agree with TRBD2. The CDR3 sequence is 17 residues long. The J segment lost 0 bases and the V segment lost 8 bases, leaving 7 bases of the junction unmatched. Per the germline V gene, CDR1 is SNHLY and CDR2 is FYNNEI. The CDR3 nucleotides read TGTGCCAGCGGACTAGCGGGAGGCATCATAAGCACAGATACGCAGTATTTT. Protein product: CASGLAGGIISTDTQYF.

The chain joins TRBV27 to TRBJ1-6; possibly TRBD1 for D (6 bases). The CDR3 has 17 residues. The V and J ends lost 4 bases and 7 bases respectively, with 20 bases between them. The germline gives CDR1 MNHEY, CDR2 SMNVEV (reference sequence). In DNA form, the CDR3 reads TGTGCCAGCAGTTATCCCCTCACCGGGGGGGGCAATTCACCCCTCCACTTT. It encodes CASSYPLTGGGNSPLHF.

This clone turned up a few times. The CDR3 coding sequence is TGTGCCAGCAGCGTAGAACCGGGGGGCACGTCAGAGACCCAGTACTTC. Its protein product is CASSVEPGGTSETQYF. The genes are TRBV9 and TRBJ2-5; possible D gene TRBD2, 7 bases. V was pared by 0 bases and J by 4 bases, with 16 bases between. CDR3 length: 16 amino acids. Germline CDR1 is SGDLS and CDR2 is YYNGEE.

The chain employs TRBV9 and TRBJ2-7; TRBD1 aligns across 8 bases. In germline, CDR1 is SGDLS, CDR2 YYNGEE. The CDR3 covers 14 residues. With 3 bases clipped from V and 4 bases from J, the junction kept 6 bases outside the gene matches. The CDR3 is CASSAGTGPYEQYF. As DNA, the CDR3 is TGTGCCAGCAGCGCGGGGACAGGTCCATACGAGCAGTACTTC.

V and J are TRBV19 and TRBJ1-1, with unresolved D. This CDR3 has 16 residues. CDR1 and CDR2 from the germline V gene are LNHDA and SQIVND (reference sequence). Trimming stripped 1 base from V and 1 base from J, with 13 bases between. CDR3 loop: CASSIGAGIGNTEAFF. CDR3 nucleotide sequence: TGTGCCAGTAGTATAGGGGCGGGGATCGGGAACACTGAAGCTTTCTTT.

The chain carries TRBV10-2 and TRBJ2-3, with 11 bases lining up with TRBD2. In germline, CDR1 is WSHSY, CDR2 SAAADI. With 3 bases clipped from V and 1 base from J, the junction kept 6 bases outside the gene matches. This CDR3 contains 17 residues. DNA for the CDR3: TGCGCCAGCAGTGATAGAACTAGCGGGAGCGGCACAGATACGCAGTATTTT. It codes for CASSDRTSGSGTDTQYF.

This clone was seen only a few times. The V gene is TRBV4-1, the J gene TRBJ2-7, with 9 bases lining up with TRBD2. This CDR3 comprises 14 residues. Germline CDR1 is MGHRA and CDR2 is YSYEKL. V was pared by 4 bases and J by 5 bases, with 6 bases of the junction left unmatched. CDR3 protein: CASSLSGSSDEQYF. The CDR3 DNA is TGCGCCAGCAGCCTTAGCGGGAGTAGCGACGAGCAGTACTTC.

This sequence joins TRBV19 and TRBJ2-7; D is possibly TRBD1 (6 bases). Deletions cut 6 bases from V and 7 bases from J, with 16 bases between. CDR3 size: 13 residues. Germline CDR1 is LNHDA and CDR2 is SQIVND (reference sequence). The CDR3 sequence: CASSETGWREQYF. Written as DNA, the CDR3 is TGTGCCAGTAGCGAAACAGGGTGGCGGGAGCAGTACTTC.

CDR3 bases: TGCAGCGCCACAGTCCGGGACAGGGGTGCGAGGCAGTACTTC. Its translation is CSATVRDRGARQYF. The genes are TRBV29-1 and TRBJ2-7; 10 nucleotides align to TRBD1. The length of the CDR3 is 14 residues. The trim removed 7 bases at V and 9 bases at J, leaving 15 bases unmatched. Germline V CDR1 and CDR2: SQVTM, ANQGSEA.

The rearrangement joins TRBV9 to TRBJ1-3, with 7 bases fitting TRBD1. The germline V gene has CDR1 SGDLS and CDR2 YYNGEE. The CDR3 covers 14 residues. Losses at the gene ends were 4 bases for V and 5 bases for J; bases not matched to a gene: 6. The CDR3 sequence: CASSTRQGRNTIYF. In DNA, the CDR3 is TGTGCCAGCAGCACACGACAGGGACGAAACACCATATATTTT.

The count of this clone is one. J is TRBJ2-5 and V is TRBV9, with D maybe TRBD2 (5 bases). V was cut by 3 bases and J by 1 base, with 7 bases left in between. The CDR3 is 13 residues long. Looked up from germline, CDR1 is SGDLS and CDR2 is YYNGEE. CDR3 coding DNA: TGTGCCAGCAGCGGAGCGGCCCAAGAGACCCAGTACTTC. Residues: CASSGAAQETQYF.

Worth noting for this clone: The junction does not match germline at one end; this may be a read error. The chain links TRBV7-9 to TRBJ2-5; perhaps TRBD1 as D (5 bases). This CDR3 is built from 15 residues. The V gene's germline CDR1 is SEHNR and CDR2 FQNEAQ (reference sequence). The CDR3 loop reads CSSSQNAGLAETQYF. In DNA form, the CDR3 reads TGTTCCAGCAGCCAAAATGCAGGGCTGGCGGAGACCCAGTACTTC. The full variable domain, in which reference TRBV7-9 and TRBJ2-5 provide the parts outside the CDR3, is DTGVSQNPRHKITKRGQNVTFRCDPISEHNRLYWYRQTLGQGPEFLTYFQNEAQLEKSRLLSDRFSAERPKGSFSTLEIQRTEQGDSAMYLCSSSQNAGLAETQYFGPGTRLLVL.

The CDR3 is CASSQDPRQNYGYTF. Here the CDR3 DNA reads TGCGCCAGCAGCCAAGATCCGCGACAGAACTATGGCTACACCTTC. The rearrangement joins TRBV4-3 to TRBJ1-2; D perhaps matches TRBD1 (5 bases). CDR3 size: 15 residues. V dropped 0 bases and J dropped 2 bases, with 10 bases sitting between them. From germline, CDR1 is LGHNA and CDR2 YSLEER.

The V gene is TRBV11-3, the J gene TRBJ2-1; maybe TRBD1 (6 bases). Germline lookup yields CDR1 SGHNT and CDR2 YENEEA. The CDR3 consists of 13 residues. The V and J ends lost 5 bases and 4 bases respectively, with 9 bases between them. CDR3 coding DNA: TGTGCCAGCAGCGGTACAGGGTACAATGAGCAGTTCTTC. This gives the protein CASSGTGYNEQFF.

This chain links TRBV2 with TRBJ2-2; no reliable D call. Trimming left V 2 bases short and J 6 bases short, with 7 bases between. The germline V gene has CDR1 SNHLY and CDR2 FYNNEI. The length of the CDR3 is 13 residues. DNA of the CDR3: TGTGCCAGCAGTGAACGTTTTCCCGGGGAGCTGTTTTTT. Amino acids: CASSERFPGELFF.